This TCR beta chain was profiled in a study of graft-versus-host responses after intestinal transplantation. The V and J ends lost 6 bases and 5 bases, in that order; junction bases with no gene match: 7. This CDR3 is 15 amino acids long. From germline, CDR1 is MNHNY and CDR2 SVGAGI (reference sequence). Only in-frame clones appear in the TCRdb table, and some are missing; sequencing was by immunoSEQ multiplex PCR. The table shows around 11,000 clones, with 76% occurring only once. Tissue processing of the graft released intraepithelial and lamina propria lymphocytes from it. This TCR was recovered from a human patient who received an intestinal transplant, so some T cells may come from the graft donor. The starting material was ileum tissue, obtained 23 days after intestinal transplant. The gene calls are TRBV6-6 and TRBJ2-2; 9 bases fit TRBD1. The CDR3 here is CASSQDRGWTGELFF. CDR3 DNA sequence: TGTGCCAGCAGCCAGGACAGGGGATGGACCGGGGAGCTGTTTTTT.